In its sample, the clone carrying this TCR beta chain was seen a few times. Its antigen remains unidentified. The sample is drawn from a study of identical twins. Overall study findings and caveats: One should note that invariant MAIT and iNKT cells could partly confound zero-insertion analyses. Abundant beta clonotypes from cord blood had fewer insertions, unlike memory repertoires, which showed none.

Germline V gene sequence: CDR1 LGHDT, CDR2 YNNKEL (reference sequence). CDR3 size: 14 residues. The V and J ends lost 6 bases and 2 bases respectively, with 14 bases between them. TCRdb ran MiXCR on the 5' RACE reads and lists one entry per CDR3 protein. The sample records 350,000 to 600,000 distinct CDR3 sequences, approximately 15% being singletons. This same sample was also taken into another study, of yellow fever vaccine responses in identical twins.

This clonotype was sampled from a woman aged 18-29 years in good health. The sample consisted of CD4+ T cells sorted from blood. The V call is TRBV3-1, the J call TRBJ2-7, with D unresolved. CDR3 bases: TGTGCCAGCAGAGCCCCAAAGCGCCCCTACGAGCAGTACTTC. This gives the protein CASRAPKRPYEQYF.